Listed here is a single TCR beta chain. Its antigen remains unknown. A much larger clone is a single base away; this may be a read error. These data come from a study of CD8 T cells in ankylosing spondylitis. Study observations and caveats: Some motif variants had been reported before (in reactive arthritis synovial fluid and blood). The study looked at matched synovial fluid samples from ankylosing spondylitis patients. Disease-linked clones were reported to be significantly enriched there.

Germline loops: CDR1 SGHAT, CDR2 FQNNGV. The CDR3 covers 13 residues. 5'-RACE, quantitative and with molecular barcodes, yielded the TCR beta libraries. MiXCR was run by TCRdb on the 5' RACE reads, yielding one entry per CDR3 protein. The sample has 200,000 to 250,000 distinct CDR3 sequences, about 10% seen once; the top ten hold around 3%. Sequencing was performed on blood, either unsorted or a sorted T cell fraction (not recorded which). The chain is built from TRBV11-2 and TRBJ1-1; D is unresolved. The TCR was taken from a male donor with ankylosing spondylitis or in good health (not recorded which). CDR3 sequence (DNA): TGTGCCAGCAGTTCGGGCCCGAACACTGAAGCTTTGTTT. Amino acids: CASSSGPNTEALF.